Sequencing of this T cell receptor (beta chain) was carried out in a study of technical replicates of blood from a handful of donors. The sample holds one count of this clone. The protocol was immunoSEQ multiplex PCR, while the TCRdb copy is restricted to in-frame clones and leaves out a portion. The top ten clones hold less than 0.25% of a sample with 95,000 to 100,000 clones, approximately 94% of them seen once. Specimen: T cells isolated from PBMCs. This TCR was sampled from a human donor in good health.

The DNA of the CDR3 is TGCGCCAGCAGCCCCTCCAGGGGATTGATAACCTACGAGCAGTACTTC. The encoded protein is CASSPSRGLITYEQYF. The chain has TRBV5-1 and TRBJ2-7; D possibly corresponds to TRBD1 (6 bases). Germline V gene sequence: CDR1 SGHRS, CDR2 YFSETQ. The V gene lost 4 bases and the J gene lost 2 bases, with 19 bases spanning the gap. The CDR3 length is 16 residues.